One T cell receptor (beta chain) is described in this entry. In the source study's methods: Amplification from reference gene primers served as the basis for estimated nucleated cell counts. The method was immunoSEQ multiplex PCR; TCRdb's version includes in-frame clones alone and lacks a portion of them. V, J and clone size were drawn from that table, and D and trimming were deduced from the DNA. The sample lists about 62,000 clones, approximately 90% occurring once. The data originate from a study of blood T cell repertoires in COVID-19. About the research overall: Samples came from the United States, Italy and Spain, spanning acute and convalescent COVID-19. Sample material is recorded as cDNA or gDNA derived from T cells, B-cell-depleted T cells, or PBMCs.

The length of the CDR3 is 10 residues. Trimming removed 7 bases from V and 13 bases from J, with 11 bases in between. Germline CDR1 is SEHNR and CDR2 is FQNEAQ (reference sequence). The sequence was collected from a woman aged 55-70 years with acute or convalescent COVID-19. The V call is TRBV7-9, the J call TRBJ2-1; D gene ambiguous. The sample comprised peripheral blood. CDR3 protein: CASNQYPQFF. The CDR3 region has the DNA TGTGCCAGCAACCAGTATCCCCAGTTCTTC.